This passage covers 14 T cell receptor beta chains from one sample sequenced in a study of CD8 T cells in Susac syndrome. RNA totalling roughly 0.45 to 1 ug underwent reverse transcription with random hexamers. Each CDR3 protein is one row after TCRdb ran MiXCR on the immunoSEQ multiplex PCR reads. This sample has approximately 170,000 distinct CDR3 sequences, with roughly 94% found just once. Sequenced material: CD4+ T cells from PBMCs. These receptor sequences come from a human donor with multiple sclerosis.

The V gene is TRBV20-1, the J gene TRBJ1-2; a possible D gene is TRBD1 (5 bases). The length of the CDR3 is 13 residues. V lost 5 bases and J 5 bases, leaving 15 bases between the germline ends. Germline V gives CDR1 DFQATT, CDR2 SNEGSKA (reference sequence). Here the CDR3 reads CSAPKDRNYGYTF. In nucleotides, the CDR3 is TGCAGTGCTCCAAAAGACAGAAATTATGGCTACACCTTC.

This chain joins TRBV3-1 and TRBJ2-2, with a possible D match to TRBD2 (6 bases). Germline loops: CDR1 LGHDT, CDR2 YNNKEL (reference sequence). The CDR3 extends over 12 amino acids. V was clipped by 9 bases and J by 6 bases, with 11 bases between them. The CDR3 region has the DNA TGTGCCAGTAATAGCGGTTCCGGGGAGCTGTTTTTT. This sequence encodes CASNSGSGELFF.

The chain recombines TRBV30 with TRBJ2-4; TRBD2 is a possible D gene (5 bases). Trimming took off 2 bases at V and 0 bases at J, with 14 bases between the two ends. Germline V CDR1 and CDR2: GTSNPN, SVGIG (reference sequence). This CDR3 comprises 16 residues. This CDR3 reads CAWSPGGGLAKNIQYF. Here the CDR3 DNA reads TGTGCCTGGAGTCCTGGTGGTGGACTAGCCAAAAACATTCAGTACTTC.

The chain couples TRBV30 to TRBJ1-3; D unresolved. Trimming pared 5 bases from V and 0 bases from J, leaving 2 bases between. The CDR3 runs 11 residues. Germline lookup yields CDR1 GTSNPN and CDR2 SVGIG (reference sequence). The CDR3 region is CAWVSGNTIYF. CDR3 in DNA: TGTGCCTGGGTCTCTGGAAACACCATATATTTT. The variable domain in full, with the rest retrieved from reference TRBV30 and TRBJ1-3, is SQTIHQWPATLVQPVGSPLSLECTVEGTSNPNLYWYRQAAGRGLQLLFYSVGIGQISSEVPQNLSASRPQDRQFILSSKKLLLSDSGFYLCAWVSGNTIYFGEGSWLTVV.

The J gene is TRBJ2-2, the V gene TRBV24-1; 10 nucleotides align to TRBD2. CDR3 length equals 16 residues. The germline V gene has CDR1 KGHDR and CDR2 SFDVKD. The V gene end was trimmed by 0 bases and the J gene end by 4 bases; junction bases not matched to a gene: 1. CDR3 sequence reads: CATSDLASGSTGELFF. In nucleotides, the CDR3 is TGTGCCACCAGTGATTTGGCTAGCGGGAGCACCGGGGAGCTGTTTTTT.

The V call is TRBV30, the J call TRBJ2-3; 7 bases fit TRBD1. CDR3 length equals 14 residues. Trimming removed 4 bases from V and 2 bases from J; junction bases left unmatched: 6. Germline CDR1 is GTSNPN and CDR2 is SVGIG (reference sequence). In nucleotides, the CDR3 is TGTGCCTGGAACCGGGACAGACCCACAGATACGCAGTATTTT. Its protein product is CAWNRDRPTDTQYF.

CDR3 nucleotides: TGTGCCAGTCGGCTTCGGGGGGATCGCACAGATACGCAGTATTTT. As protein: CASRLRGDRTDTQYF. The chain is built from TRBV6-4 and TRBJ2-3; 7 nucleotides agree with TRBD2. This CDR3 has 15 residues. V trimming: 9 bases; J trimming: 1 base; junction bases outside the gene matches: 10. Germline CDR1 is MRHNA and CDR2 is SNTAGT.

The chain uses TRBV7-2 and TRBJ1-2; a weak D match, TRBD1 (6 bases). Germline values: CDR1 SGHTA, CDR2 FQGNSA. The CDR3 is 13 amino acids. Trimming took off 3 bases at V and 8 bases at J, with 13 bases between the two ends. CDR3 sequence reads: CASSFPRGPGYTF. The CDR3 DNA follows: TGTGCCAGCAGCTTCCCCAGGGGACCCGGCTACACCTTC. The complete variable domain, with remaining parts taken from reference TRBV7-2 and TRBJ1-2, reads GAGVSQSPSNKVTEKGKDVELRCDPISGHTALYWYRQSLGQGLEFLIYFQGNSAPDKSGLPSDRFSAERTGGSVSTLTIQRTQQEDSAVYLCASSFPRGPGYTFGSGTRLTVV.

CDR3 sequence: CASRDVGTSTYEQYF. The CDR3 nucleotides read TGTGCCAGCAGGGACGTGGGGACTAGCACTTACGAGCAGTACTTC. The chain employs TRBV6-2 or TRBV6-3 and TRBJ2-7; TRBD2 agrees at 9 bases. Trimming took 6 bases from V and 4 from J; bases not matched to a gene: 10. The CDR3 extends over 15 amino acids. CDR1 is MNHEY, CDR2 SVGEGT, per germline.

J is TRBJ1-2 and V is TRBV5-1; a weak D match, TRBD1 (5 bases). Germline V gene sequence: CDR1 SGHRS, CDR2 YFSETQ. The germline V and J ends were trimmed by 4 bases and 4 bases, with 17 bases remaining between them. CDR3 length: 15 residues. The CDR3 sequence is CASSLGMRGGYGYTF. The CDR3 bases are TGCGCCAGCAGCCTGGGCATGAGGGGTGGCTATGGCTACACCTTC. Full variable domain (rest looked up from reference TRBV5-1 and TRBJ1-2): KAGVTQTPRYLIKTRGQQVTLSCSPISGHRSVSWYQQTPGQGLQFLFEYFSETQRNKGNFPGRFSGRQFSNSRSEMNVSTLELGDSALYLCASSLGMRGGYGYTFGSGTRLTVV.

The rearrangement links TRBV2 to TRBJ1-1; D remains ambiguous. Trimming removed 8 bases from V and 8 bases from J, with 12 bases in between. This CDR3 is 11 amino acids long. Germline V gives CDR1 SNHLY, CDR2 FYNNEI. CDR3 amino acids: CASLRLGEAFF. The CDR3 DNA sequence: TGTGCCAGCCTCAGGTTAGGGGAAGCTTTCTTT. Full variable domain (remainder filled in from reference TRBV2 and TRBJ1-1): EPEVTQTPSHQVTQMGQEVILRCVPISNHLYFYWYRQILGQKVEFLVSFYNNEISEKSEIFDDQFSVERPDGSNFTLKIRSTKLEDSAMYFCASLRLGEAFFGQGTRLTVV.

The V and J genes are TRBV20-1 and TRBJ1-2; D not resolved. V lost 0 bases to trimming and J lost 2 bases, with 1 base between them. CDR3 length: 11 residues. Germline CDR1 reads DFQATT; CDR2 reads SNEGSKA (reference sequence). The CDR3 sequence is CSARENYGYTF. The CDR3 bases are TGCAGTGCTAGAGAGAACTATGGCTACACCTTC.

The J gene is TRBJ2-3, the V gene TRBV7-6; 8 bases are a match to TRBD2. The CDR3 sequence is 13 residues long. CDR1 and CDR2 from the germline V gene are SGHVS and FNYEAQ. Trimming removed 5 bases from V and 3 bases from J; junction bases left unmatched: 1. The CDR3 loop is CASSPGGTDTQYF. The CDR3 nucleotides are TGTGCCAGCAGCCCGGGGGGGACAGATACGCAGTATTTT. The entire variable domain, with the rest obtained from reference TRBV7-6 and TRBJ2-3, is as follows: GAGVSQSPRYKVTKRGQDVALRCDPISGHVSLYWYRQALGQGPEFLTYFNYEAQQDKSGLPNDRFSAERPEGSISTLTIQRTEQRDSAMYRCASSPGGTDTQYFGPGTRLTVL.

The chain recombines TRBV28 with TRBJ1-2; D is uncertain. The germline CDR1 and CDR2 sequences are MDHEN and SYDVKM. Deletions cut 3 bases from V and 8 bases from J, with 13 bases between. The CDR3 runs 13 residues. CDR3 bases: TGTGCCAGCAGTTTTAATCTTGGGGAAGGCTACACCTTC. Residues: CASSFNLGEGYTF.